This TCR beta chain was sequenced for a study of CD4 T cells in relation to SARS-CoV-2 and coronaviruses. Across the study: Convalescent patients were under 10 males and 4 females; two were Hispanic. Study outcomes and limitations: Crossreactive clones expanded significantly less to SARS-CoV-2 than monoreactive clones.

The V gene's germline CDR1 is GTSNPN and CDR2 SVGIG (reference sequence). This CDR3 has 15 amino acids. V was trimmed by 3 bases and J by 7 bases, leaving 18 bases between them. Survey-level TCR-beta sequencing used DNA from CEF-cultured naive and memory CD4+ T cells. The table came from immunoSEQ multiplex PCR; TCRdb's copy has only in-frame clones and leaves some out. The data hold about 38,000 clones, with approximately 86% observed a single time. With respect to this clone: Its target is unknown.

V is TRBV30 and J is TRBJ2-2; D gene uncertain. The receptor was isolated from an adult with COVID-19. Material: naive CD4+ T cells from PBMCs, cultured in vitro. The subset: naive CD4+ T cells isolated by negative enrichment. The CDR3 is CAWSRTGSMNGELFF. The CDR3 nucleotides read TGTGCCTGGAGCCGAACTGGCAGTATGAACGGGGAGCTGTTTTTT. The complete variable domain, with remaining parts taken from reference TRBV30 and TRBJ2-2, reads SQTIHQWPATLVQPVGSPLSLECTVEGTSNPNLYWYRQAAGRGLQLLFYSVGIGQISSEVPQNLSASRPQDRQFILSSKKLLLSDSGFYLCAWSRTGSMNGELFFGEGSRLTVL.